The rows below give T cell receptor beta chains drawn from one sample of a study of blood T cell repertoires in COVID-19. Sequenced by immunoSEQ multiplex PCR; TCRdb stores in-frame clones only, minus some. The table includes about 480,000 clones, around 89% detected once. Sequencing was carried out using peripheral blood. The receptor source for this set is a woman between 25 and 40 years old with acute or convalescent COVID-19. Both conserved end residues are part of each CDR3.

J,V,CDR3
TRBJ2-7,TRBV5-6,CASSLASSGEQYF
TRBJ1-6,TRBV6-4,CASSPQGQGRSPLHF
TRBJ1-1,TRBV3-1/TRBV3-2,CASSQDLGGIEAFF
TRBJ2-7,TRBV13,CASSEGTSGGQSHF
TRBJ1-1,TRBV2,CASSATTGNTEAFF
TRBJ2-7,TRBV12-3/TRBV12-4,CASSSNYEQYF
TRBJ2-5,TRBV5-8,CASSQQQQGASSPWETQYF
TRBJ1-2,TRBV6-5,CASIGLTGEYYGYTF
TRBJ1-1,TRBV10-3,CAIRGDSMNTEAFF
TRBJ1-1,TRBV12-3/TRBV12-4,CASSLKGTEAFF
TRBJ1-2,TRBV7-2,CASSSSFYFGVNYGYTF
TRBJ1-6,TRBV12-5,CASAYGGRREGSPLHF
TRBJ2-3,TRBV6-1,CASSEWTGVEDTQYF
TRBJ2-1,TRBV7-2,CASSPTSGASFSYNEQFF
TRBJ2-7,TRBV28,CASSWMRGTYEQYF
TRBJ1-4,TRBV7-9,CASSLVGLNEKLFF
TRBJ2-5,TRBV2,CASSEGQERTQETQYF
TRBJ1-5,TRBV2,CASQSGNNQPQHF
TRBJ1-1,TRBV29-1,CSVEDIGRGNTEAFF
TRBJ2-2,TRBV3-1/TRBV3-2,CASSQRLAGKTGELFF
TRBJ1-2,TRBV6-5,CASSRARADYGYTF
TRBJ2-7,TRBV2,CASSRTKYIEQYF
TRBJ2-3,TRBV5-1,CASSLMYVTDTQYF
TRBJ1-4,TRBV7-2,CAKQQEIGYEKLFF
TRBJ2-5,TRBV6-1,CASSVGWTSGGFQETQYF
TRBJ2-7,TRBV12-3/TRBV12-4,CASSFTGMNEQYF
TRBJ1-2,TRBV5-5,CASSLDRPGVYGYTF
TRBJ2-5,TRBV5-1,CASSLVEHVETQYF
TRBJ2-1,TRBV27,CASSLAGSYNEQFF
TRBJ2-1,TRBV5-4,CASSEGDRYNEQFF
TRBJ2-5,TRBV7-9,CASSLGVTRGRGETQYF
TRBJ1-2,TRBV6-5,CASRRDINYGYTF
TRBJ2-7,TRBV25-1,CASPDREFYEQYF
TRBJ1-1,TRBV5-5,CASSHSVNTEAFF
TRBJ1-3,TRBV6-1,CASSPFQGGNTIYF
TRBJ2-1,TRBV3-1/TRBV3-2,CASTHRGGGALSEQFF
TRBJ2-1,TRBV10-3,CATLGAGDNEQFF
TRBJ1-5,TRBV5-1,CASSLDPGGNQPQHF
TRBJ1-2,TRBV4-2,CASSQDRRSYGYTF
TRBJ2-7,TRBV7-6,CASTPSPQGSYEQYF
TRBJ1-1,TRBV19,CASSIQAALNTEAFF
TRBJ2-3,TRBV28,CAISAPGLAGGRTDTQYF
TRBJ1-2,TRBV29-1,CSVMTGTLVF
TRBJ1-1,TRBV6-6,CASSNRDRGLGTEAFF
TRBJ2-1,TRBV4-1,CASSRQPGTGFDEQFF
TRBJ2-1,TRBV9,CASSVGDRGNEQFF
TRBJ2-7,TRBV10-1,CASRPVRAYF
TRBJ1-1,TRBV5-1,CASSGVDRGLGTEAFF
TRBJ2-1,TRBV4-1,CASSRPPTGFSYNEQFF
TRBJ1-5,TRBV28,CASSLPTGSNQPQHF
TRBJ1-3,TRBV5-5,CASSFRGSSGNTIYF
TRBJ2-3,TRBV13,CASSTREWADTQYF
TRBJ1-2,TRBV5-4,CASSLRQGRDGYTF
TRBJ1-6,TRBV28,CASSSGQGVSSPLHF
TRBJ2-2,TRBV19,CASIGTGDTGELFF
TRBJ1-1,TRBV18,CASSPGTDSTEAFF
TRBJ2-5,TRBV9,CASSFSGGRETQYF
TRBJ2-2,TRBV7-8,CASSFAGGKTGELFF
TRBJ2-7,TRBV27,CASMGGSVQYF